The 21 T cell receptor beta chains below all came from one sample that was sequenced in a study of T-cell memory formation after mild COVID-19. MiXCR, applied by TCRdb to the 5' RACE reads, yields one record per CDR3 protein. The table records 210,000 or so distinct CDR3 sequences, approximately 20% of them present only once. Sequencing input: PBMCs or a T cell subset sorted from them (not recorded which). These receptors were taken from an adult woman who had mild COVID-19 (a few samples of this study predate the infection). Cell type and time point are not known.

This chain joins TRBV7-2 and TRBJ2-5; 8 positions agree with TRBD2. The germline CDR1 and CDR2 sequences are SGHTA and FQGNSA. V lost 5 bases to trimming and J lost 5 bases; unmatched junction nucleotides: 7. CDR3 length: 14 amino acids. The CDR3 DNA follows: TGTGCCAGCAGCCGTAGCGGGAATAGTGAGACCCAGTACTTC. The encoded protein is CASSRSGNSETQYF.

V gene TRBV5-1 combines with J gene TRBJ2-3; TRBD2 matches at 7 bases. The CDR3 covers 14 residues. CDR1 is SGHRS and CDR2 is YFSETQ in the germline V gene. The junction had 5 bases not matched to a gene; V was cut back by 0 bases and J by 7 bases. Here the CDR3 DNA reads TGCGCCAGCAGCTTGGCCACTAGCGATAATACGCAGTATTTT. Its translation is CASSLATSDNTQYF.

The rearrangement joins TRBV19 to TRBJ1-2; D is ambiguous. The CDR3 spans 13 residues. Germline-derived CDR1 and CDR2 are LNHDA and SQIVND (reference sequence). V was shortened by 3 bases and J by 11 bases, with 16 bases between the two germline ends. CDR3 region: CASSMRTENRYTF. CDR3 DNA sequence: TGTGCCAGTAGTATGCGGACGGAGAATAGATACACCTTC.

This clonotype came up a few times. The rearrangement uses TRBV5-4 and TRBJ2-7; 11 nucleotides match TRBD2. V lost 4 bases to trimming and J lost 4 bases; unmatched junction nucleotides: 10. Germline V CDR1 and CDR2: SGHNT, YYREEE (reference sequence). CDR3 length equals 16 residues. This CDR3 reads CASSPGGLAGGYEQYF. CDR3 sequence (DNA): TGTGCCAGCAGCCCCGGAGGCCTAGCGGGAGGTTACGAGCAGTACTTC.

At least ten counts were recorded for this clonotype. The genes are TRBV7-2 and TRBJ2-1; 13 bases line up with TRBD2. CDR1 and CDR2 (germline): SGHTA, FQGNSA. The CDR3 consists of 19 residues. V trimming: 6 bases; J trimming: 4 bases; junction bases outside the gene matches: 15. The DNA for the CDR3 is TGTGCCAGCAGTCAGTTCTCCGGGACTAGCGGGACTAGATACAATGAGCAGTTCTTC. Protein: CASSQFSGTSGTRYNEQFF.

This chain links TRBV12-3 or TRBV12-4 with TRBJ1-1; D not resolved. Trimming left V 3 bases short and J 4 bases short, with 9 bases between. The CDR3 loop spans 13 amino acids. CDR3 loop: CASSFWERTEAFF. The DNA of the CDR3 is TGTGCCAGCAGTTTCTGGGAGCGCACTGAAGCTTTCTTT.

The chain is built from TRBV2 and TRBJ2-7; 11 nucleotides match TRBD2. Germline V CDR1 and CDR2: SNHLY, FYNNEI. The CDR3 has 15 amino acids. V lost 6 bases and J lost 3; bases outside the gene matches: 7. The CDR3 nucleotides are TGTGCCAGCAGGTTGACTAGCGGGGTCTTCTACGAGCAGTACTTC. It translates to CASRLTSGVFYEQYF. Looking up the rest from reference TRBV2 and TRBJ2-7 gives the full variable domain: EPEVTQTPSHQVTQMGQEVILRCVPISNHLYFYWYRQILGQKVEFLVSFYNNEISEKSEIFDDQFSVERPDGSNFTLKIRSTKLEDSAMYFCASRLTSGVFYEQYFGPGTRLTVT.

The chain combines TRBV2 with TRBJ1-1; D gene uncertain. The germline V and J ends were trimmed by 7 bases and 5 bases, with 11 bases remaining between them. The germline V gene encodes CDR1 SNHLY and CDR2 FYNNEI. CDR3 length: 12 residues. CDR3 sequence reads: CASTLKITEAFF. The CDR3 region has the DNA TGTGCCAGCACCCTCAAGATAACTGAAGCTTTCTTT.

V usage is TRBV24-1 and J usage is TRBJ2-1; D is perhaps TRBD2 (6 bases). The CDR3 has 14 amino acids. The ends were cut back, 3 bases at V and 6 bases at J, with 11 bases in the middle. Looked up from germline, CDR1 is KGHDR and CDR2 is SFDVKD. CDR3 sequence: CATSDLMTSNEQFF. DNA of the CDR3: TGTGCCACCAGTGATCTAATGACTAGCAATGAGCAGTTCTTC.

The genes are TRBV11-3 and TRBJ1-1; D remains unclear. Germline-derived CDR1 and CDR2 are SGHNT and YENEEA. V shed 3 bases and J shed 7 bases, with 9 bases lying between them. The CDR3 is made up of 12 amino acids. The CDR3: CASSLSEGEAFF. Here the CDR3 DNA reads TGTGCCAGCAGCTTGTCTGAGGGTGAAGCTTTCTTT. Full variable domain (outside the CDR3, taken from reference TRBV11-3 and TRBJ1-1): EAGVVQSPRYKIIEKKQPVAFWCNPISGHNTLYWYLQNLGQGPELLIRYENEEAVDDSQLPKDRFSAERLKGVDSTLKIQPAELGDSAVYLCASSLSEGEAFFGQGTRLTVV.

This chain connects TRBV3-1 to TRBJ2-3; D possibly corresponds to TRBD1 (6 bases). Germline CDR1 LGHDT, CDR2 YNNKEL (reference sequence). V gave up 4 bases and J gave up 4 bases, with 9 bases separating them. This CDR3 has 13 amino acids. The CDR3 reads CASSPGQSDTQYF. The CDR3 coding sequence is TGTGCCAGCAGCCCCGGACAGTCAGATACGCAGTATTTT.

The chain links TRBV5-1 to TRBJ2-1; D possibly matches TRBD1 or TRBD2 (5 bases each). This CDR3 has 14 residues. Germline V gene lookup returns CDR1 SGHRS and CDR2 YFSETQ. V shed 4 bases and J shed 7 bases, with 15 bases lying between them. The CDR3 region is CASSHLAGTNEQFF. The CDR3 nucleotides read TGCGCCAGCAGCCACTTGGCTGGGACGAATGAGCAGTTCTTC.

J is TRBJ1-2 and V is TRBV7-9; 8 bases are shared with TRBD1. This CDR3 has 13 residues. After removal of 5 bases from V and 8 bases from J, the junction contained 7 bases not matched to a gene. Germline CDR1 and CDR2: SEHNR and FQNEAQ (reference sequence). This chain's CDR3 is CASSHDRGRGYTF. Written as DNA, the CDR3 is TGTGCCAGCAGCCACGACAGGGGACGGGGCTACACCTTC.

This chain links TRBV12-3 or TRBV12-4 with TRBJ2-5, with 8 bases that match TRBD2. V shed 5 bases, J shed 2 bases, and the junction held 7 bases outside the gene matches. The CDR3 is 15 amino acids. CDR3 loop: CASSAIAGTQETQYF. CDR3 sequence (DNA): TGTGCCAGCAGTGCGATAGCGGGGACACAAGAGACCCAGTACTTC.

The CDR3 sequence is CASSGGQLVGEQFF. The CDR3 nucleotides are TGTGCCAGCAGTGGCGGGCAGCTGGTAGGTGAGCAGTTCTTC. The J gene is TRBJ2-1, the V gene TRBV2; a weak D match, TRBD2 (5 bases). Germline assignment: CDR1 SNHLY and CDR2 FYNNEI. V was pared by 4 bases and J by 9 bases, with 16 bases between. The CDR3 consists of 14 residues.

The chain is built from TRBV6-5 and TRBJ1-6; D gene uncertain. From germline, CDR1 is MNHEY and CDR2 SVGAGI. Trimming took 0 bases from V and 9 from J, leaving 12 bases between them. The CDR3 has 15 amino acids. The CDR3 sequence is CASSYSQDSGSPLHF. The CDR3 DNA is TGTGCCAGCAGTTACTCCCAGGACTCTGGTTCACCCCTCCACTTT.

The sample holds a few counts of this clonotype. The V and J genes are TRBV7-9 and TRBJ2-5; 7 bases align to TRBD1. Germline CDR1 SEHNR, CDR2 FQNEAQ (reference sequence). The CDR3 consists of 14 residues. V was clipped by 3 bases and J by 4 bases; unmatched bases: 5. The chain's CDR3 is CASSFPTGVETQYF. Here the CDR3 DNA reads TGTGCCAGCAGCTTCCCCACAGGGGTAGAGACCCAGTACTTC.

The rearrangement links TRBV6-5 to TRBJ1-2; the D is unclear. Germline loops: CDR1 MNHEY, CDR2 SVGAGI. This CDR3 has 15 residues. Trimming stripped 5 bases from V and 0 bases from J, with 13 bases between. The CDR3 DNA follows: TGTGCCAGCAGTCTATACAGCCTTCCTAACTATGGCTACACCTTC. The encoded protein is CASSLYSLPNYGYTF.

The rearrangement links TRBV11-2 to TRBJ2-1, with 7 bases identical to TRBD1. Germline trimming cut 4 bases from V and 3 bases from J; bases unmatched to any gene: 6. This CDR3 is 15 amino acids long. Per the germline V gene, CDR1 is SGHAT and CDR2 is FQNNGV. In DNA form, the CDR3 reads TGTGCCAGCAGCTCCGGGACAGCGAGCTACAATGAGCAGTTCTTC. It encodes CASSSGTASYNEQFF. Full variable domain (remainder filled in from reference TRBV11-2 and TRBJ2-1): EAGVAQSPRYKIIEKRQSVAFWCNPISGHATLYWYQQILGQGPKLLIQFQNNGVVDDSQLPKDRFSAERLKGVDSTLKIQPAKLEDSAVYLCASSSGTASYNEQFFGPGTRLTVL.

The table lists this clonotype with a few counts. This sequence joins TRBV12-3 or TRBV12-4 and TRBJ1-1, with 7 bases lining up with TRBD1. The length of the CDR3 is 13 residues. After removal of 1 base from V and 6 bases from J, the junction contained 2 bases not matched to a gene. In DNA, the CDR3 is TGTGCCAGCAGTTTAGAGGGGGCGGCTGAAGCTTTCTTT. Protein: CASSLEGAAEAFF.

This chain links TRBV7-3 with TRBJ2-1, with no clear D. V lost 1 base and J 2 bases, leaving 9 bases between the germline ends. Germline V gene data show CDR1 as SGHTA and CDR2 as FQGTGA. The CDR3 spans 15 residues. The chain's CDR3 is CASSLSADPYNEQFF. The CDR3 DNA follows: TGTGCCAGCAGCTTAAGTGCGGACCCCTACAATGAGCAGTTCTTC.